The clone carrying this T cell receptor (beta chain) was found a few times. Only in-frame clones appear in the TCRdb table, and some are missing; sequencing was by immunoSEQ multiplex PCR. The sample records 25,000 to 30,000 clones, roughly 77% being singletons. The data were obtained in a study of PD-1 blockade in classical Hodgkin lymphoma. Time point indicated: cycle 4 day 1 (C4D1), after 5 to 7 weeks of nivolumab. Every single patient, without exception, relapsed after autologous stem cell transplantation, and brentuximab vedotin exposure varied. This CDR3 region has 15 residues. Germline CDR1 is SGHTA and CDR2 is FQGNSA. Trimming stripped 5 bases from V and 6 bases from J, with 16 bases between.

The chain links TRBV7-2 to TRBJ1-4; D perhaps matches TRBD1 (5 bases). This TCR was sampled from a human donor with classical Hodgkin lymphoma. Sequenced material: peripheral blood mononuclear cells (PBMCs), taken before the fourth cycle of nivolumab. The CDR3 reads CASSTRQRYYEKLFF. The CDR3 DNA follows: TGTGCCAGCAGCACACGACAGCGTTACTATGAAAAACTGTTTTTT.